The 3 T cell receptor beta chains below were found in one sample sequenced in a study of blood T cell repertoires in COVID-19. The method was immunoSEQ multiplex PCR; TCRdb's version includes in-frame clones alone and lacks a portion of them. The sample has about 260,000 clones; 65% to 90% are singletons. The specimen was peripheral blood. Receptors originate from a man aged 25 to 40 with active or convalescent COVID-19.

This chain links TRBV6-6 with TRBJ1-5; 10 bases match TRBD1. V dropped 4 bases and J dropped 6; count of bases not matched to a gene: 6. The CDR3 contains 15 residues. From germline, CDR1 is MNHNY and CDR2 SVGAGI (reference sequence). Written as DNA, the CDR3 is TGTGCCAGCAGTTCCGACAGGGGGCGGACTCAGCCCCAGCATTTT. Amino acid sequence: CASSSDRGRTQPQHF.

The chain couples TRBV7-2 to TRBJ2-1; D is perhaps TRBD2 (5 bases). Germline V CDR1 and CDR2: SGHTA, FQGNSA. V was pared by 2 bases and J by 0 bases, with 11 bases between. The CDR3 totals 16 residues. In DNA form, the CDR3 reads TGTGCCAGCAGCTTAACGGCTAGCAACTCCTACAATGAGCAGTTCTTC. Translation: CASSLTASNSYNEQFF.

The rearrangement joins TRBV9 to TRBJ2-7; 7 positions match TRBD1. The CDR3 runs 14 residues. Germline CDR1 SGDLS, CDR2 YYNGEE. With 3 bases clipped from V and 4 bases from J, the junction kept 7 bases outside the gene matches. This CDR3 reads CASSAQGFDYEQYF. The CDR3 nucleotides read TGTGCCAGCAGCGCACAGGGGTTTGATTACGAGCAGTACTTC.